A single sample gave rise to the 12 T cell receptor beta chains below, sequenced in a study of PD-1 blockade in classical Hodgkin lymphoma. Using immunoSEQ multiplex PCR, the repertoire was profiled, and TCRdb retains in-frame clones only, with some absent. Seen here are more than 90,000 clones, roughly 79% observed once, and the top ten hold under 20%. Relapses following autologous stem cell transplantation were seen in all patients, with brentuximab vedotin exposure varying. This sample comprised peripheral blood mononuclear cells (PBMCs), obtained before the second cycle of nivolumab. The receptors were gathered from a human donor with classical Hodgkin lymphoma.

The chain employs TRBV7-9 and TRBJ2-7; 7 bases agree with TRBD2. The CDR3 has 16 residues. V was clipped by 4 bases and J by 2 bases; unmatched bases: 11. Germline assignment: CDR1 SEHNR and CDR2 FQNEAQ (reference sequence). The CDR3 DNA is TGTGCCAGCAGCTCCTACCCTAGCGGAGGTACCTACGAGCAGTACTTC. This codes for CASSSYPSGGTYEQYF.

The chain is built from TRBV28 and TRBJ1-3; TRBD1 might be the D (6 bases). The length of the CDR3 is 17 residues. Trimming left V 7 bases short and J 4 bases short, with 23 bases between. Germline V gives CDR1 MDHEN, CDR2 SYDVKM. The DNA for the CDR3 is TGTGCCAGCACCGACCTAGGGGGGGCTACGATAGGAAACACCATATATTTT. This sequence encodes CASTDLGGATIGNTIYF.

The chain couples TRBV5-1 to TRBJ2-7; D gene uncertain. The CDR3 length is 15 residues. Germline CDR1 is SGHRS and CDR2 is YFSETQ. V was shortened by 4 bases and J by 0 bases, with 14 bases between the two germline ends. As DNA, the CDR3 is TGCGCCAGCAGCCCCCCCGGACGCACCTCCTACGAGCAGTACTTC. Its translation is CASSPPGRTSYEQYF.

The chain couples TRBV13 to TRBJ2-3; D possibly corresponds to TRBD2 (5 bases). The length of the CDR3 is 11 residues. V lost 5 bases and J 9 bases, leaving 9 bases between the germline ends. The germline V gene has CDR1 PRHDT and CDR2 FYEKMQ (reference sequence). The CDR3 nucleotides are TGTGCCAGCAGCACCGGGAACACGCAGTATTTT. Protein sequence: CASSTGNTQYF.

This clone was counted a few times. The chain joins TRBV5-1 to TRBJ1-2; possibly TRBD1 for D (6 bases). Germline CDR1 is SGHRS and CDR2 is YFSETQ. The CDR3 spans 14 residues. Trimming cost V 1 base and J 8 bases, with 15 bases left between them. CDR3 loop: CASSLSGALLGYTF. CDR3 sequence (DNA): TGCGCCAGCAGCTTGTCAGGGGCGCTACTCGGCTACACCTTC.

The chain combines TRBV10-3 with TRBJ1-1, with D perhaps matching TRBD1 (5 bases). The CDR3 sequence is 13 residues long. Looked up from germline, CDR1 is ENHRY and CDR2 is SYGVKD. Trimming took off 3 bases at V and 4 bases at J, with 9 bases between the two ends. This chain's CDR3 is CAISDQGGTEAFF. The CDR3 nucleotides read TGTGCCATCAGTGACCAGGGTGGCACTGAAGCTTTCTTT.

The table lists this clone with a count of one. The chain has TRBV6-5 and TRBJ1-5; D remains unclear. CDR1 and CDR2 (germline): MNHEY, SVGAGI. Trimming cost V 6 bases and J 0 bases, with 12 bases left between them. The CDR3 extends over 15 amino acids. The CDR3 nucleotides are TGTGCCAGCAGGGTTAGGGCTTATAGCAATCAGCCCCAGCATTTT. This gives the protein CASRVRAYSNQPQHF.

The chain has TRBV4-1 and TRBJ2-7, with TRBD2 matching 10 bases. V lost 4 bases, J lost 5 bases, and 8 bases stayed unmatched. The germline V gene encodes CDR1 MGHRA and CDR2 YSYEKL. The CDR3 loop spans 15 amino acids. CDR3 loop: CASSPPSGSRHEQYF. The CDR3 DNA sequence: TGCGCCAGCAGCCCGCCTAGCGGGAGTCGCCACGAGCAGTACTTC.

Turning to this clone: Other DNA sequences in this specimen translate into the identical CDR3. The V call is TRBV2, the J call TRBJ2-1, with D unclear. Per germline, CDR1 SNHLY and CDR2 FYNNEI. The CDR3 loop spans 11 amino acids. V lost 4 bases, J lost 3 bases, and 1 base lay in between. In DNA form, the CDR3 reads TGTGCCAGCAGTGGCTACAATGAGCAGTTCTTC. This translates into CASSGYNEQFF.

This chain uses TRBV6-6 with TRBJ2-7; TRBD2 aligns across 7 bases. The CDR3 has 11 residues. V gave up 8 bases and J gave up 5 bases; unmatched junction bases: 3. Germline CDR1 reads MNHNY; CDR2 reads SVGAGI (reference sequence). The CDR3 DNA reads as TGTGCCAGCGGGGGGGGAAACGAGCAGTACTTC. Translating gives CASGGGNEQYF.

V and J are TRBV5-1 and TRBJ2-3, with 12 nucleotides matching TRBD2. The germline CDR1 and CDR2 sequences are SGHRS and YFSETQ. J lost 0 bases, V lost 0 bases, and 2 bases had no gene match. The CDR3 is made up of 17 amino acids. The CDR3 nucleotides are TGCGCCAGCAGCTTGGATCTAGCGGGAGGGAGCACAGATACGCAGTATTTT. It codes for CASSLDLAGGSTDTQYF. Full variable domain (rest looked up from reference TRBV5-1 and TRBJ2-3): KAGVTQTPRYLIKTRGQQVTLSCSPISGHRSVSWYQQTPGQGLQFLFEYFSETQRNKGNFPGRFSGRQFSNSRSEMNVSTLELGDSALYLCASSLDLAGGSTDTQYFGPGTRLTVL.

This clone was observed once. This chain joins TRBV19 and TRBJ1-2; D gene ambiguous. CDR1 LNHDA and CDR2 SQIVND come from the germline V gene (reference sequence). The CDR3 sequence is 13 residues long. V was pared by 1 base and J by 4 bases, with 7 bases between. CDR3 DNA sequence: TGTGCCAGTAGTATAGTAGGGCCCTATGGCTACACCTTC. Translated, it gives CASSIVGPYGYTF.